Sequencing of this TCR beta chain was carried out in a study of CD8 T cells in Susac syndrome. Study summary: At the time their blood was drawn, patients with Susac syndrome were either therapy-naive, on corticosteroids (with some of them also receiving intravenous immunoglobulin), or on intravenous immunoglobulin alone. Regarding the study as a whole: The study conceded that relatively few individuals underwent its TCR sequencing and HLA analysis. Clonal expansion did not appear in Susac syndrome CD4+ T cell repertoires.

Random hexamers were used to reverse transcribe the RNA input (about 0.5 to 1 ug). The amplification used immunoSEQ multiplex PCR on TCR beta CDR3; it spanned 54 Vbeta and 13 Jbeta. Using its own MiXCR run on the immunoSEQ multiplex PCR reads, TCRdb lists one record per CDR3 protein. The table includes around 170,000 distinct CDR3 sequences, 94% detected once. With respect to this clonotype: Its specificity is not known.

This CDR3 has 14 residues. The germline V gene encodes CDR1 MNHEY and CDR2 SVGAGI. V gave up 0 bases and J gave up 9 bases; unmatched junction bases: 6. The TCR was taken from a human donor with Susac syndrome. Sequencing was carried out using CD4+ T cells from PBMCs. The chain has TRBV6-5 and TRBJ1-2, with 8 bases aligning to TRBD1. This CDR3 reads CASSYSDREGSYTF. CDR3 in DNA: TGTGCCAGCAGTTACTCGGACAGGGAAGGAAGCTACACCTTC.